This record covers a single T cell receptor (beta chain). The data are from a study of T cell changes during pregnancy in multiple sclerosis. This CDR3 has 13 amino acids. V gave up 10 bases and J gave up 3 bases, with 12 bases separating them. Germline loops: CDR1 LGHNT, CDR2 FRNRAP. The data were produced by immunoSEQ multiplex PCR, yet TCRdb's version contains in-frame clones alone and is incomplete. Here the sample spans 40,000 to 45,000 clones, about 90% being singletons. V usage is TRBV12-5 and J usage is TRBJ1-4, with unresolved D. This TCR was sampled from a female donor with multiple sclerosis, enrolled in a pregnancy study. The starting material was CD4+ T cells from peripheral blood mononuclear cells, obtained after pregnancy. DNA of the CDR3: TGTGCTACCCGGGAGGTTGCTAATGAAAAACTGTTTTTT. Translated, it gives CATREVANEKLFF. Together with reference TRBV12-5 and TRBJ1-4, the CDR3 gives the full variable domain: DARVTQTPRHKVTEMGQEVTMRCQPILGHNTVFWYRQTMMQGLELLAYFRNRAPLDDSGMPKDRFSAEMPDATLATLKIQPSEPRDSAVYFCATREVANEKLFFGSGTQLSVL.